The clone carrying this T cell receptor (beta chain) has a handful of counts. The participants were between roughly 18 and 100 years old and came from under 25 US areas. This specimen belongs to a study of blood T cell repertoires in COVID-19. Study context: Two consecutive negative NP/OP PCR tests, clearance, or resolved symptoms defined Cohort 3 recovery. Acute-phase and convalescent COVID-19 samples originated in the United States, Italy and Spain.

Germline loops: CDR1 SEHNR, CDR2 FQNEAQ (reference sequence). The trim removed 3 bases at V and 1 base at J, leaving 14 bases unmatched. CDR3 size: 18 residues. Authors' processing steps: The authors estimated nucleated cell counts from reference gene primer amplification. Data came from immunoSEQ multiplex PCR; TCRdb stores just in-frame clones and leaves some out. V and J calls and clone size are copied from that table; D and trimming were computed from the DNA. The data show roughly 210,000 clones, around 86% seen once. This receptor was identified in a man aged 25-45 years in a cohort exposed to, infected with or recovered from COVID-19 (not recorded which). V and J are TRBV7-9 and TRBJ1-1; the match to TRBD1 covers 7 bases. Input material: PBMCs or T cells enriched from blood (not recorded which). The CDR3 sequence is CASSFPSAGTGANTEAFF. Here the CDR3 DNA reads TGTGCCAGCAGCTTTCCCTCGGCCGGTACAGGGGCGAACACTGAAGCTTTCTTT.